These 12 T cell receptor beta chains came from one sample sequenced in a study of early T cells in non-severe SARS-CoV-2 infection. MiXCR was run by TCRdb on the 5' RACE reads, yielding one entry per CDR3 protein. The sample holds about 57,000 distinct CDR3 sequences, roughly 9.7% seen once. Source material: whole blood. The source of these receptors is an adult who was a healthcare worker with PCR-confirmed SARS-CoV-2 infection or an uninfected control (not recorded which).

This clonotype was observed a few times. The CDR3 DNA follows: TGTGCCAGCAGCTTAGCCCATGAGCAGTTCTTC. This codes for CASSLAHEQFF. This chain links TRBV11-2 with TRBJ2-1, with D unclear. The CDR3 is 11 amino acids. CDR1 is SGHAT and CDR2 is FQNNGV in the germline V gene. The V end was cut by 1 base, the J end by 8 bases, with 3 bases between. Filled out from reference TRBV11-2 and TRBJ2-1, the complete variable domain reads EAGVAQSPRYKIIEKRQSVAFWCNPISGHATLYWYQQILGQGPKLLIQFQNNGVVDDSQLPKDRFSAERLKGVDSTLKIQPAKLEDSAVYLCASSLAHEQFFGPGTRLTVL.

This clonotype has a count of ten or more. This sequence joins TRBV6-2 or TRBV6-3 and TRBJ2-1; 7 nucleotides agree with TRBD2. The germline gives CDR1 MNHEY, CDR2 SVGEGT. The CDR3 has 18 amino acids. Trimming at V came to 5 bases and at J to 2 bases, leaving 15 bases not matched to a gene. Here the CDR3 DNA reads TGTGCCAGCAGTGGAGGGTTGGTGGGAGGGCAACCCTACAATGAGCAGTTCTTC. Its translation: CASSGGLVGGQPYNEQFF.

This rearrangement joins TRBV29-1 to TRBJ1-1; D possibly corresponds to TRBD1 (5 bases). The CDR3 length is 11 residues. Trimming left V 7 bases short and J 8 bases short, with 14 bases between. Germline V CDR1 and CDR2: SQVTM, ANQGSEA. The CDR3 DNA sequence: TGCAGCGCTGGGAGGGGACCAGAAGCTTTCTTT. Residues: CSAGRGPEAFF.

This clonotype showed up many times. A read error may account for a junction end that differs from germline. The chain recombines TRBV7-7 with TRBJ2-2; D gene ambiguous. Looked up from germline, CDR1 is SSHAT and CDR2 is FNYEAQ (reference sequence). CDR3 size: 14 residues. The DNA of the CDR3 is TGTGCTAGCAGCCTACAGTCGAACACCGGGGAGCTGTTTTTT. Its protein product is CASSLQSNTGELFF. Variable domain in full (rest from reference TRBV7-7 and TRBJ2-2): GAGVSQSPRYKVTKRGQDVTLRCDPISSHATLYWYQQALGQGPEFLTYFNYEAQPDKSGLPSDRFSAERPEGSISTLTIQRTEQRDSAMYRCASSLQSNTGELFFGEGSRLTVL.

This clonotype was counted at least ten times. This sequence joins TRBV4-3 and TRBJ1-1, with 7 bases aligning to TRBD1. Germline V lookup: CDR1 LGHNA, CDR2 YSLEER. J lost 0 bases, V lost 3 bases, and 7 bases had no gene match. The CDR3 runs 16 residues. CDR3 residues: CASSQSLDRMNTEAFF. The CDR3, as DNA: TGCGCCAGCAGCCAGAGCCTGGACAGGATGAACACTGAAGCTTTCTTT.

V usage is TRBV5-1 and J usage is TRBJ2-3; D remains unclear. Germline CDR1 is SGHRS and CDR2 is YFSETQ. Between the trimmed V and J ends, which lost 2 bases and 2 bases, there was a span of 9 bases. CDR3 length equals 14 residues. CDR3 in amino acids: CASSFGQVTDTQYF. The CDR3 nucleotides read TGCGCCAGCAGCTTTGGTCAGGTCACAGATACGCAGTATTTT.

This clonotype was picked up many times. The genes are TRBV7-9 and TRBJ2-1, with D possibly being TRBD2 (5 bases). The CDR3 totals 16 residues. V gave up 5 bases and J gave up 4 bases, with 18 bases separating them. The V gene's germline CDR1 is SEHNR and CDR2 FQNEAQ (reference sequence). CDR3: CASSDNRGGGYNEQFF. DNA for the CDR3: TGTGCCAGCAGCGATAACCGAGGAGGAGGATACAATGAGCAGTTCTTC.

This clonotype was found many times. The CDR3: CASSLDHADTQYF. DNA of the CDR3: TGTGCCAGCAGCTTAGATCACGCAGATACGCAGTATTTT. The chain links TRBV11-2 to TRBJ2-3; D ambiguous. CDR3 length: 13 amino acids. The germline gives CDR1 SGHAT, CDR2 FQNNGV. V was trimmed by 0 bases and J by 4 bases, leaving 5 bases between them.

This clonotype was recorded at least ten times. This chain joins TRBV11-2 and TRBJ2-1; 8 bases map to TRBD2. Germline-derived CDR1 and CDR2 are SGHAT and FQNNGV. The ends lost 3 bases at V and 6 bases at J; junction bases unmatched: 7. This CDR3 contains 15 residues. The CDR3 protein is CASSLSGSFLNEQFF. CDR3 in DNA: TGTGCCAGCAGCTTGAGCGGGAGCTTTCTCAATGAGCAGTTCTTC. Full variable domain (missing parts from reference TRBV11-2 and TRBJ2-1): EAGVAQSPRYKIIEKRQSVAFWCNPISGHATLYWYQQILGQGPKLLIQFQNNGVVDDSQLPKDRFSAERLKGVDSTLKIQPAKLEDSAVYLCASSLSGSFLNEQFFGPGTRLTVL.

This clonotype was seen ten or more times. V and J are TRBV20-1 and TRBJ2-1; 7 nucleotides line up with TRBD2. Germline V gives CDR1 DFQATT, CDR2 SNEGSKA (reference sequence). This CDR3 has 16 residues. The trim removed 1 base at V and 3 bases at J, leaving 9 bases unmatched. This CDR3 is CSARAGLAALYNEQFF. As DNA, the CDR3 is TGCAGTGCTAGAGCGGGCCTAGCGGCCCTCTACAATGAGCAGTTCTTC.

In this sample, this clonotype turned up many times. The V call is TRBV20-1, the J call TRBJ1-2; D gene unclear. CDR1 and CDR2 from the germline V gene are DFQATT and SNEGSKA (reference sequence). Between the trimmed V and J ends, which lost 7 bases and 6 bases, there was a span of 15 bases. CDR3 length equals 12 residues. The CDR3 DNA reads TGCAGTGTTCAAGGGAACCAAGATGGCTACACCTTC. It encodes CSVQGNQDGYTF.

This clonotype was recorded at least ten times. This chain uses TRBV19 with TRBJ2-7; D remains unclear. The CDR3 covers 13 residues. The V gene's germline CDR1 is LNHDA and CDR2 SQIVND (reference sequence). The ends were cut back, 4 bases at V and 4 bases at J, with 11 bases in the middle. The CDR3 region is CASSSQEWYEQYF. In DNA form, the CDR3 reads TGTGCCAGTAGTAGCCAGGAGTGGTACGAGCAGTACTTC.